This T cell receptor (beta chain) derives from a study of TIL therapy for anti-PD-1-resistant metastatic lung cancer. Time point here: pre-treatment sample, taken before nivolumab and TIL therapy. The tumor samples were excised metastases, mostly pleural nodules or supraclavicular lymph nodes. Tumors were harvested before any PD-1/PD-L1 blockade. Findings and limits, study-wide: Many TIL product clones were absent from baseline tumor, suggesting clonal contraction. TIL cultures after expansion showed higher clonality and lower diversity than baseline tumor (median approximately 6% vs 31%).

Sequencing used immunoSEQ v3. Each library reached some 2 million read pairs, or about 4.5-6.5 million at deep level. Repertoires were generated with immunoSEQ multiplex PCR, while TCRdb's copy carries only in-frame clones and drops some. The sample comprises about 50,000 clones, about two thirds of which are singletons, and 5.5% to 6% rests with the top ten. For this clone: Its antigen is undetermined.

The germline CDR1 and CDR2 sequences are MDHEN and SYDVKM. CDR3 size: 16 residues. Trimming stripped 6 bases from V and 2 bases from J, with 19 bases between. This sequence originates from a person aged 25-80 years with non-small cell lung cancer. The V call is TRBV28, the J call TRBJ2-5, with unresolved D. The sequencing here drew on tumor tissue, taken at baseline. CDR3 sequence: CASRSVLTPDQETQYF. CDR3 DNA sequence: TGTGCCAGCAGGTCAGTTCTAACACCAGATCAAGAGACCCAGTACTTC.